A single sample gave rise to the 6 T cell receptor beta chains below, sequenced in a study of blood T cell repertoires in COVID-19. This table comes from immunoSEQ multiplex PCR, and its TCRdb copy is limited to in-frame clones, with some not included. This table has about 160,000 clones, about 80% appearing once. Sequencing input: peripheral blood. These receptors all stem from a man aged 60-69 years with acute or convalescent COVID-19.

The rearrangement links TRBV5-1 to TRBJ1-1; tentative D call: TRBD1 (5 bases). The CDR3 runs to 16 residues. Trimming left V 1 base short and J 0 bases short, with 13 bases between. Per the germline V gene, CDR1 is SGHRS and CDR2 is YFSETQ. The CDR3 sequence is CASSLTPGGMNTEAFF. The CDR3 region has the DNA TGCGCCAGCAGCTTGACCCCGGGGGGAATGAACACTGAAGCTTTCTTT.

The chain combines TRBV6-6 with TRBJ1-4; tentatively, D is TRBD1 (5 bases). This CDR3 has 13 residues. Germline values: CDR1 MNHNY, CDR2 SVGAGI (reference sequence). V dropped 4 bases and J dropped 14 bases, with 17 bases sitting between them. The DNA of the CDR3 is TGTGCCAGCAGTTCGACAGCCGAAAAAATGCTGTTTTTT. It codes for CASSSTAEKMLFF.

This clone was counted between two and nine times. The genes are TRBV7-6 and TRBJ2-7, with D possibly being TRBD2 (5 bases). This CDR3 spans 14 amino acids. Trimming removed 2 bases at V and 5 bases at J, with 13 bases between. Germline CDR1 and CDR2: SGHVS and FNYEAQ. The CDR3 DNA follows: TGTGCCAGCAGCTTAAATATCCTAGCAAACGAGCAGTACTTC. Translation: CASSLNILANEQYF.

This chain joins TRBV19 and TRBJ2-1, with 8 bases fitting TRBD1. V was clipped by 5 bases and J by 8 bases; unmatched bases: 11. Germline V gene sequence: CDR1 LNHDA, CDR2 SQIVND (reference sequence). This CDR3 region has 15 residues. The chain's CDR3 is CASSSWDRFVDEQFF. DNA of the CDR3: TGTGCCAGTAGTTCATGGGACAGGTTCGTCGATGAGCAGTTCTTC.

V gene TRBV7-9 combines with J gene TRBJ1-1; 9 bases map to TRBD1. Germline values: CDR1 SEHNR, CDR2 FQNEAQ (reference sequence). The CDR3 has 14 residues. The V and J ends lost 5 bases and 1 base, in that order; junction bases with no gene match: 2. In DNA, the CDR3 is TGTGCCAGCAGCGTGGGACAGGGGAACACTGAAGCTTTCTTT. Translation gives CASSVGQGNTEAFF.

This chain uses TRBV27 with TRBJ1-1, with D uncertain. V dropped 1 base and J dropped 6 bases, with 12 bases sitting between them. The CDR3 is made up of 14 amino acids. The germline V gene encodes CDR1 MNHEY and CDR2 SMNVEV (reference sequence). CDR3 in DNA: TGTGCCAGCAGTTTATATTATGGGCAGGCTGAAGCTTTCTTT. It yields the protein CASSLYYGQAEAFF.